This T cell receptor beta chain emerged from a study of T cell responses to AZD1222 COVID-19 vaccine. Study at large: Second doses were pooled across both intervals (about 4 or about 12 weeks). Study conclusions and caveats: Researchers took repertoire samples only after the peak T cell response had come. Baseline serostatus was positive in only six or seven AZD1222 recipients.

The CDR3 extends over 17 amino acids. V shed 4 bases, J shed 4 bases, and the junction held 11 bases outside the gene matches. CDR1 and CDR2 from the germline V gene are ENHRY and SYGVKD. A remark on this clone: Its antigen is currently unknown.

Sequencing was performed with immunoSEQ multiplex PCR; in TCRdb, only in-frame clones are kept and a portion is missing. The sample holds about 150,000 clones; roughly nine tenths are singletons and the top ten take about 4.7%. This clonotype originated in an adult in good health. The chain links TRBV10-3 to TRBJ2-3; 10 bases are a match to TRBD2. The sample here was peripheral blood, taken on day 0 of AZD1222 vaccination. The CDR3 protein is CAISAGVLAGASDTQYF. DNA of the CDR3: TGTGCCATCAGTGCTGGGGTTCTAGCGGGAGCGTCAGATACGCAGTATTTT.